A selection of T cell receptor beta chains follows, all from one sample in a study of blood T cells in healthy people across ages. TCRdb recomputed calls from the 5' RACE reads with MiXCR, one row per CDR3 protein. The sample includes more than 800,000 distinct CDR3 sequences, 40% to 55% seen only once; the top ten take 18%. Sequencing was done on a sample of blood. These receptors originate from an older woman in good health. Both conserved end residues are trimmed from each CDR3.

v_call cdr3_aa
TRBV2 ASSEIGAEEY
TRBV5-1 ASSLGLAPSPYEQY
TRBV4-1 TSSQHGTQQETQY
TRBV2 ASSGISDEQF
TRBV7-2 ASSSRSSGVDSPLH
TRBV29-1 SVEDPGSWGYT
TRBV5-1 ASHRMTGSYNEQF
TRBV12-3/TRBV12-4 ASNRAGLNSPLH
TRBV19 ASSIIYEQY
TRBV9 ASSVAGGGDEQY